The 26 T cell receptor beta chains reported below all come from one sample, sequenced in a study of Ad26.COV2.S vaccination and SARS-CoV-2 variants. Profiling relied on immunoSEQ multiplex PCR, and the TCRdb table lists in-frame clones only, not all of them. Seen here are a few hundred thousand clones, 80% to 95% observed once, and the top ten hold less than 15%. The treatment is: around 19 received Ad26.COV2.S at low or high dose, single or two shots; about 5 received placebo; per-sample allocation not given. Samples were taken on day 63 after the first vaccine or placebo injection. The specimen comprised peripheral blood, sampled in a trial of Ad26.COV2.S vaccine versus placebo. The receptors were sampled from a person aged 18-60 years who received the Ad26.COV2.S COVID-19 vaccine or a placebo.

This clone came up a few times. The rearrangement joins TRBV11-2 to TRBJ1-1, with 8 bases that match TRBD1. CDR1 and CDR2 (germline): SGHAT, FQNNGV. V lost 5 bases and J lost 5; bases outside the gene matches: 7. The CDR3 covers 14 residues. The CDR3 sequence: CASSPQGAWTEAFF. CDR3 nucleotide sequence: TGTGCCAGCAGCCCCCAGGGGGCTTGGACTGAAGCTTTCTTT.

This clone appeared once. The chain combines TRBV7-9 with TRBJ2-1, with D possibly matching TRBD2 (6 bases). This CDR3 spans 16 amino acids. Germline lookup yields CDR1 SEHNR and CDR2 FQNEAQ (reference sequence). The V end was cut by 5 bases, the J end by 0 bases, with 14 bases between. CDR3 in DNA: TGTGCCAGCAGCCCGCCCGGGGGAGGCTCCTACAATGAGCAGTTCTTC. Residues: CASSPPGGGSYNEQFF.

The V call is TRBV28, the J call TRBJ2-1; D is undetermined. CDR1 is MDHEN and CDR2 is SYDVKM in the germline V gene. The CDR3 runs to 12 residues. With 3 bases removed from V and 10 bases from J, the gap between germline ends came to 10 bases. Here the CDR3 reads CASSLFEWEQFF. The CDR3 DNA follows: TGTGCCAGCAGTTTGTTTGAGTGGGAGCAGTTCTTC.

The rearrangement links TRBV3-1 (or the pseudogene TRBV3-2) to TRBJ1-1; weak D call: TRBD1 (6 bases). Trimming took 0 bases from V and 11 from J, leaving 13 bases between them. The CDR3 sequence is 13 residues long. The germline gives CDR1 LGHDT, CDR2 YNNKEL (reference sequence). CDR3 loop: CASSQEAQGRAFF. CDR3 nucleotide sequence: TGTGCCAGCAGCCAAGAGGCACAGGGTCGGGCTTTCTTT.

V gene TRBV4-3 combines with J gene TRBJ1-5; D gene unclear. There are 14 residues in the CDR3. Germline V gene data show CDR1 as LGHNA and CDR2 as YSLEER. V dropped 1 base and J dropped 2 bases, with 6 bases sitting between them. The CDR3 protein is CASSQVAGNQPQHF. The CDR3 nucleotides are TGCGCCAGCAGCCAAGTGGCCGGCAATCAGCCCCAGCATTTT.

The chain employs TRBV5-1 and TRBJ1-3; D not resolved. CDR3 size: 14 residues. The germline V gene encodes CDR1 SGHRS and CDR2 YFSETQ. Trimming pared 0 bases from V and 3 bases from J, leaving 7 bases between. CDR3 residues: CASSLGGYGNTIYF. The CDR3 DNA follows: TGCGCCAGCAGCTTGGGGGGATATGGAAACACCATATATTTT.

The V call is TRBV23-1, the J call TRBJ1-3; no definite D call. TRBV23-1 is an ORF; its function is uncertain. The length of the CDR3 is 16 residues. V lost 10 bases and J lost 0, with 19 bases in between. CDR3 bases: TGCGCCACCCTTTATCGGGATTTGATCTCTGGAAACACCATATATTTT. This translates into CATLYRDLISGNTIYF.

The chain has TRBV29-1 and TRBJ2-7; 7 bases map to TRBD2. The CDR3 has 13 amino acids. Germline V gene sequence: CDR1 SQVTM, CDR2 ANQGSEA. The trim removed 7 bases at V and 2 bases at J, leaving 8 bases unmatched. The CDR3 bases are TGCAGCGGCATAGCGGGCGCAACCTACGAGCAGTACTTC. This sequence encodes CSGIAGATYEQYF.

This chain joins TRBV6-2 or TRBV6-3 and TRBJ1-3; 7 bases map to TRBD1. This CDR3 contains 14 residues. Germline lookup yields CDR1 MNHEY and CDR2 SVGEGT. V trimming: 2 bases; J trimming: 4 bases; junction bases outside the gene matches: 2. The CDR3 DNA follows: TGTGCCAGCAGTTACGACAGGGCCGGAAACACCATATATTTT. It is translated as CASSYDRAGNTIYF.

This chain connects TRBV2 to TRBJ2-7; D remains ambiguous. Germline V gene data show CDR1 as SNHLY and CDR2 as FYNNEI. Trimming pared 3 bases from V and 2 bases from J, leaving 2 bases between. The CDR3 sequence is 11 residues long. The CDR3 spells CASSDPYEQYF. Written as DNA, the CDR3 is TGTGCCAGCAGTGACCCCTACGAGCAGTACTTC. Variable domain in full (rest from reference TRBV2 and TRBJ2-7): EPEVTQTPSHQVTQMGQEVILRCVPISNHLYFYWYRQILGQKVEFLVSFYNNEISEKSEIFDDQFSVERPDGSNFTLKIRSTKLEDSAMYFCASSDPYEQYFGPGTRLTVT.

The chain links TRBV5-1 to TRBJ2-1; 7 nucleotides agree with TRBD1. There are 15 residues in the CDR3. Germline CDR1 reads SGHRS; CDR2 reads YFSETQ. V lost 1 base to trimming and J lost 7 bases; unmatched junction nucleotides: 8. CDR3 in DNA: TGCGCCAGCAGCTTGACAGGGGCGGGTTGGAATGAGCAGTTCTTC. This encodes CASSLTGAGWNEQFF.

Ten or more counts support this clone. The gene calls are TRBV2 and TRBJ2-7; 11 positions agree with TRBD1. V lost 8 bases and J lost 2; bases outside the gene matches: 5. Looked up from germline, CDR1 is SNHLY and CDR2 is FYNNEI. The CDR3 has 14 residues. This CDR3 is CASLGQGATYEQYF. The CDR3 DNA is TGTGCCAGCCTAGGACAGGGGGCTACCTACGAGCAGTACTTC.

The V and J genes are TRBV19 and TRBJ1-1; TRBD1 agrees at 7 bases. J was trimmed by 10 bases and V by 9 bases; bases with no gene match: 5. Germline V gene sequence: CDR1 LNHDA, CDR2 SQIVND (reference sequence). This CDR3 has 10 amino acids. Written as DNA, the CDR3 is TGTGCCAGGGAGACAGGGACAGCTTTCTTT. The encoded protein is CARETGTAFF.

Worth noting for this clone: This sample also contains other DNA sequences that code for the same CDR3. The chain couples TRBV7-8 to TRBJ1-2; possible D gene TRBD1, 5 bases. CDR1 and CDR2 from the germline V gene are SGHVS and FQNEAQ. CDR3 length equals 15 residues. Between the trimmed V and J ends, which lost 1 base and 4 bases, there was a span of 13 bases. The CDR3 loop is CASSLGGGPAYGYTF. As DNA, the CDR3 is TGTGCCAGCAGCTTAGGGGGGGGACCTGCCTATGGCTACACCTTC. Full variable domain (outside the CDR3, taken from reference TRBV7-8 and TRBJ1-2): GAGVSQSPRYKVAKRGQDVALRCDPISGHVSLFWYQQALGQGPEFLTYFQNEAQLDKSGLPSDRFFAERPEGSVSTLKIQRTQQEDSAVYLCASSLGGGPAYGYTFGSGTRLTVV.

The chain has TRBV7-3 and TRBJ2-3; no definite D call. V lost 8 bases, J lost 0 bases, and 9 bases lay in between. This CDR3 is 13 amino acids long. Germline loops: CDR1 SGHTA, CDR2 FQGTGA. The CDR3 is CASGPPSTDTQYF. The CDR3 coding sequence is TGTGCCAGCGGGCCACCTAGCACAGATACGCAGTATTTT.

This chain links TRBV5-4 with TRBJ2-2; 13 bases fit TRBD2. CDR3 length: 16 residues. Germline CDR1 SGHNT, CDR2 YYREEE (reference sequence). V shed 4 bases and J 4 bases; nucleotides not matched to a gene: 4. The CDR3 sequence: CASSTSGRALTGELFF. The CDR3, as DNA: TGTGCCAGCAGCACTAGCGGGAGGGCCCTCACCGGGGAGCTGTTTTTT.

The CDR3 nucleotides are TGTGCCAGCAGCCCAAGCGGGGCGAGCTCCTACAATGAGCAGTTCTTC. This encodes CASSPSGASSYNEQFF. The genes are TRBV7-3 and TRBJ2-1, with 7 bases identical to TRBD2. The J segment lost 0 bases and the V segment lost 5 bases, leaving 7 bases of the junction unmatched. The CDR3 length is 16 residues. Per germline, CDR1 SGHTA and CDR2 FQGTGA.

The V gene is TRBV10-3, the J gene TRBJ2-2; maybe TRBD2 (5 bases). The CDR3 contains 15 residues. V was clipped by 7 bases and J by 5 bases, with 17 bases between them. Looked up from germline, CDR1 is ENHRY and CDR2 is SYGVKD. The CDR3 loop reads CAITPRAGTTGELFF. CDR3 DNA: TGTGCCATCACTCCGAGGGCGGGCACAACCGGGGAGCTGTTTTTT.

CDR3 sequence: CASSAWDRDYGYTF. In nucleotides, the CDR3 is TGTGCCAGCAGTGCTTGGGACAGGGACTATGGCTACACCTTC. This chain joins TRBV9 and TRBJ1-2; 9 nucleotides line up with TRBD1. With V trimmed by 5 bases and J by 3 bases, 5 bases remained unmatched. CDR1 and CDR2 (germline): SGDLS, YYNGEE. The CDR3 is made up of 14 amino acids.

V usage is TRBV7-9 and J usage is TRBJ1-2, with D possibly matching TRBD1 (6 bases). Germline-derived CDR1 and CDR2 are SEHNR and FQNEAQ (reference sequence). The length of the CDR3 is 15 residues. Between the trimmed V and J ends, which lost 5 bases and 4 bases, there was a span of 17 bases. The chain's CDR3 is CASSPPGRGGYGYTF. The CDR3 DNA reads as TGTGCCAGCAGCCCTCCGGGCAGGGGTGGCTATGGCTACACCTTC.

CDR3: CASSFFGTDYGYTF. The CDR3 nucleotides are TGTGCCAGCAGCTTCTTTGGGACAGACTATGGCTACACCTTC. The chain recombines TRBV7-9 with TRBJ1-2; the match to TRBD1 covers 7 bases. CDR1 and CDR2 (germline): SEHNR, FQNEAQ (reference sequence). The CDR3 consists of 14 residues. J gave up 3 bases and V 3 bases, and 4 bases lay outside the gene matches.

This chain connects TRBV7-9 to TRBJ2-3; weak D call: TRBD2 (6 bases). The CDR3 is made up of 14 amino acids. V was clipped by 8 bases and J by 5 bases, with 17 bases between them. Germline loops: CDR1 SEHNR, CDR2 FQNEAQ (reference sequence). The CDR3 sequence is CASPGLGRRDTQYF. The CDR3, as DNA: TGTGCCAGCCCGGGACTTGGGAGACGAGATACGCAGTATTTT.

The chain is built from TRBV7-2 and TRBJ2-7, with D unclear. V lost 1 base, J lost 3 bases, and 10 bases lay in between. Per germline, CDR1 SGHTA and CDR2 FQGNSA. There are 14 residues in the CDR3. CDR3 protein: CASSLDRSYYEQYF. CDR3 coding DNA: TGTGCCAGCAGCTTAGACAGAAGCTACTACGAGCAGTACTTC.

This clone occurred once. This chain links TRBV19 with TRBJ2-3; 9 bases fit TRBD2. This CDR3 comprises 15 residues. V lost 1 base and J lost 5; bases outside the gene matches: 4. From germline, CDR1 is LNHDA and CDR2 SQIVND (reference sequence). CDR3 sequence reads: CASSIVAGVLDTQYF. CDR3 DNA: TGTGCCAGTAGTATAGTAGCGGGAGTCCTAGATACGCAGTATTTT. The whole variable domain, filled in from reference TRBV19 and TRBJ2-3, reads DGGITQSPKYLFRKEGQNVTLSCEQNLNHDAMYWYRQDPGQGLRLIYYSQIVNDFQKGDIAEGYSVSREKKESFPLTVTSAQKNPTAFYLCASSIVAGVLDTQYFGPGTRLTVL.

V and J are TRBV10-2 and TRBJ1-4; D might be TRBD1 (5 bases). Trimming took off 4 bases at V and 0 bases at J, with 18 bases between the two ends. Germline values: CDR1 WSHSY, CDR2 SAAADI. CDR3 length: 18 amino acids. The CDR3 DNA reads as TGCGCCAGCAGTGCGTCGACAGTTCCTATTGCAACTAATGAAAAACTGTTTTTT. Protein: CASSASTVPIATNEKLFF.

This sequence joins TRBV27 and TRBJ1-3, with D hard to call. Looked up from germline, CDR1 is MNHEY and CDR2 is SMNVEV (reference sequence). The V gene lost 5 bases and the J gene lost 0 bases, with 8 bases spanning the gap. The CDR3 runs to 14 residues. The CDR3 here is CASSERSSGNTIYF. CDR3 nucleotides: TGTGCCAGCAGTGAACGCAGCTCTGGAAACACCATATATTTT.